The sequence of this T cell receptor beta chain was determined in a study of blood T cells in healthy people across ages (dated by TCRdb to between 2015 and 2017). Regarding the research as a whole: In model experiments, roughly one uniquely barcoded TCR beta cDNA molecule per two T cells was captured by template switching. The study measured age-related changes in TCR beta repertoire diversity using deep sequencing normalized with unique cDNA molecular identifiers. The donors were divided into four age groups: young (average approximately 17 years), middle-aged (roughly 42), aged (about 61) and long-lived (roughly 82). Donors of different ages were randomly distributed across sequencing lanes to avoid experimental bias. For two donors (one aged 18 to 29 and one aged 80 or older), the study analyzed two additional independent replicas of 1 million unique cDNA reads from the same blood draw.

The 35 to 40 donors, aged roughly 6 to 95 years, were systemically healthy Caucasian individuals from Russia. Approximately 9 milliliters of peripheral blood were collected from each donor into EDTA-treated Vacutainer tubes. Ficoll-Paque density-gradient centrifugation was used to isolate PBMCs, with at least 6.5 million per sample. Total RNA was extracted from PBMCs with Trizol reagent, with at least 5 micrograms obtained per sample. The percentages of naive CD45RAhigh/CD27high T cells were determined by flow cytometry on a PBMC aliquot from every donor. The CDR3 holds 15 amino acids from the cysteine to the phenylalanine. Kept here is only the CDR3 DNA, which spans 45 bases and is read in frame from base 1. As encoded in the germline V gene, CDR1 is SGDLS while CDR2 is YYNGEE. Libraries were made using 5' RACE. This sample was sequenced with an Illumina HiSeq 2500. The second PCR ran for roughly 7 to 11 cycles and used a J-beta primer mix along with a sample-barcoded 5' primer. A template-switch 5' adaptor carrying 12 random nucleotides introduced a unique molecular identifier onto each TCR beta cDNA molecule. Each sample yielded at least 2.5 million CDR3-containing paired-end reads. First-strand cDNA synthesis was performed from all RNA using the Mint cDNA synthesis kit, with priming by a TRBC-specific oligonucleotide. After uracil-DNA glycosylase treatment, a first 18-cycle PCR used universal primers M1SS and BC2_uni_R on all cDNA. In the source study's methods: Normalization of each sample was performed by random selection of 1 million high-quality reads, each carrying a distinct molecular identifier. Reads with shared molecular identifiers were discarded instead of being binned into consensus sequences. MiTCR, with a Q25 quality threshold and the strictest error-elimination algorithm, was used for CDR3 identification, clonotype clustering and error correction. A nonparametric unseen species model with Euler transformation was used to estimate a lower bound on total TCR beta diversity. The raw public reads went through TCRdb reprocessing: fastp at Q25, MiXCR clone calling, in-frame beta chains kept. Every CDR3 protein is listed once, alongside the most common genes and DNA of its rows. TCRdb, rather than the study authors, made the V and J calls. In this sample the table shows 800,000 or so distinct CDR3 sequences, approximately 65% of which occur a single time. 25% to 35% of the sample is held by the ten biggest clonotypes.

The table lists this clonotype with a count of one. The antigen this receptor binds is unknown. Per-base qualities were not stored, and no clone one base away is much larger. Overall results and qualifications from the work: There was a strong correlation between observed TCR beta diversity and the percentage of naive T cells measured by flow cytometry. Since profiling was done on bulk unsorted PBMCs, naive and antigen-experienced compartments could not be conclusively compared. Observed TCR beta diversity per million T cells fell roughly linearly with age, and a significant reduction was already apparent by age around 40. Donor CMV infection status was unknown, potentially confounding age-related changes in expanded clonotypes. The long-lived group showed more naive CD4+ T cells, fewer expanded clones and increased TCR diversity than the aged group, suggesting age selection. Estimates of total diversity based on one million sequenced T cells were considered lower bounds and underestimates.

The source is a man between 25 and 39 years old in good health. The sample taken for sequencing was blood. The rearranged segments are TRBV9 and TRBJ2-4; TRBD2 is a possible D gene, resting on 5 matching bases. The DNA matches TRBJ2-5 better at its end, which makes the J call doubtful. The nucleotide sequence reads as follows: TGTGCCAGCAGCGTGTTATCTAGCAGCCAAGAGACCCAGTACTTC. Its protein product is CASSVLSSSQETQYF.